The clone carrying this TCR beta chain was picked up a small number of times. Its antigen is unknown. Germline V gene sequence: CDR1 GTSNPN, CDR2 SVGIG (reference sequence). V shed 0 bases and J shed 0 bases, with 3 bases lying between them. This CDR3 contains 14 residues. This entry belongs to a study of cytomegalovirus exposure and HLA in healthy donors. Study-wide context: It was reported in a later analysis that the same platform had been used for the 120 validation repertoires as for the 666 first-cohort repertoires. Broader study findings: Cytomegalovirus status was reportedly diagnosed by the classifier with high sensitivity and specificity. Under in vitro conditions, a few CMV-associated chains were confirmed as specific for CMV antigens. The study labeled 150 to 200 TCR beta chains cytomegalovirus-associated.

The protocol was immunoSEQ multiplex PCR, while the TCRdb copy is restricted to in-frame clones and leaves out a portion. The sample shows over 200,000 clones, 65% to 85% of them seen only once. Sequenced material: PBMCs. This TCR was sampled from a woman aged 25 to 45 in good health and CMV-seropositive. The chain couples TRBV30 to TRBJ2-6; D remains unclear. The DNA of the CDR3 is TGTGCCTGGAGTGTACACTCTGGGGCCAACGTCCTGACTTTC. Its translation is CAWSVHSGANVLTF.